Presented here are 24 T cell receptor beta chains from one specimen sequenced in a study of blood T cells in healthy people across ages. Sample-barcoded 5' priming and a J-beta primer mix drove a second PCR of 7 to 11 cycles. TCRdb recomputed calls from the 5' RACE reads with MiXCR, one row per CDR3 protein. Among about 1,400,000 distinct CDR3 sequences, 42% were seen once, and the ten largest hold roughly 7.9%. Sample: blood. The receptors were gathered from a woman aged 18-30 years in good health.

The chain joins TRBV18 to TRBJ2-1; D might be TRBD1 (5 bases). V was shortened by 2 bases and J by 0 bases, with 8 bases between the two germline ends. Germline V gene lookup returns CDR1 KGHSH and CDR2 LQKENI. The CDR3 length is 15 residues. The CDR3 region has the DNA TGTGCCAGCTCACCATTGCAGGGCTCCTACAATGAGCAGTTCTTC. It yields the protein CASSPLQGSYNEQFF.

Concerning this clonotype itself: It differs at one base from a far larger clone, so likely a read error. The chain carries TRBV3-1 and TRBJ1-1; no clear D. Germline-derived CDR1 and CDR2 are LGHDT and YNNKEL (reference sequence). This CDR3 spans 11 amino acids. The CDR3 protein is CTSSQNTEAFF. The DNA of the CDR3 is TGTACCAGCAGCCAAAACACTGAAGCTTTCTTT. Together with reference TRBV3-1 and TRBJ1-1, the CDR3 gives the full variable domain: DTAVSQTPKYLVTQMGNDKSIKCEQNLGHDTMYWYKQDSKKFLKIMFSYNNKELIINETVPNRFSPKSPDKAHLNLHINSLELGDSAVYFCTSSQNTEAFFGQGTRLTVV.

The V call is TRBV28, the J call TRBJ2-3; D is perhaps TRBD2 (7 bases). The CDR3 contains 16 residues. Trimming took off 6 bases at V and 5 bases at J, with 21 bases between the two ends. Germline lookup yields CDR1 MDHEN and CDR2 SYDVKM. The CDR3 DNA sequence: TGTGCCAGCAGCGGGGGGCAGAAACTTAACATAGATACGCAGTATTTT. This sequence encodes CASSGGQKLNIDTQYF.

The V call is TRBV6-6, the J call TRBJ1-1, with no clear D. Trimming removed 0 bases at V and 4 bases at J, with 15 bases between. The CDR3 length is 16 residues. CDR1 MNHNY and CDR2 SVGAGI come from the germline V gene (reference sequence). CDR3 bases: TGTGCCAGCAGTTACTCTGGCGTCAGTGGGTCCACTGAAGCTTTCTTT. Translation gives CASSYSGVSGSTEAFF.

This chain uses TRBV5-5 with TRBJ2-7; 8 bases agree with TRBD2. Germline CDR1 is SGHKS and CDR2 is YYEKEE (reference sequence). The V gene end was trimmed by 0 bases and the J gene end by 6 bases; junction bases not matched to a gene: 11. CDR3 length: 16 residues. The DNA of the CDR3 is TGTGCCAGCAGCTTGGACGTAGCGGGACGATTAGGCGAGCAGTACTTC. This gives the protein CASSLDVAGRLGEQYF.

This clonotype was counted only a few times. The chain has TRBV12-3 or TRBV12-4 and TRBJ2-4; D is perhaps TRBD1 (6 bases). Trimming took 5 bases from V and 0 from J, leaving 11 bases between them. The CDR3 has 15 residues. CDR3 nucleotides: TGTGCCAGCAGTCCCCAGGGGTTAGCCAAAAACATTCAGTACTTC. Translating gives CASSPQGLAKNIQYF.

V usage is TRBV28 and J usage is TRBJ1-2; no firm D call. V dropped 5 bases and J dropped 4 bases, with 14 bases sitting between them. The CDR3 sequence is 14 residues long. Germline CDR1 and CDR2: MDHEN and SYDVKM. The chain's CDR3 is CASSVKGLSYGYTF. CDR3 DNA sequence: TGTGCCAGCAGTGTAAAGGGTCTATCCTATGGCTACACCTTC.

On this clonotype: At one boundary the junction diverges from the germline segment, which might be a read error. J is TRBJ2-1 and V is TRBV27; D not certain. This CDR3 has 11 amino acids. Germline assignment: CDR1 MNHEY and CDR2 SMNVEV (reference sequence). The CDR3 DNA follows: TGTACCAGCAGCAACGTGAATGAGCAGTTCTTC. Translated: CTSSNVNEQFF.

The chain has TRBV6-1 and TRBJ2-1, with D unresolved. V lost 4 bases, J lost 5 bases, and 9 bases lay in between. Germline CDR1 reads MNHNS; CDR2 reads SASEGT. The CDR3 sequence is 13 residues long. Here the CDR3 reads CASSGWSNNEQFF. In DNA, the CDR3 is TGTGCCAGCAGTGGGTGGTCAAACAATGAGCAGTTCTTC.

This clonotype was seen a handful of times. This chain connects TRBV4-2 to TRBJ2-5; 11 bases align to TRBD2. The assigned J gene may be wrong: the sequence end matches TRBJ2-7 better. The V gene's germline CDR1 is LGHNA and CDR2 YNFKEQ. The CDR3 contains 15 residues. Here the CDR3 reads CASSAGTSGYYEQYF. In DNA, the CDR3 is TGTGCCAGCAGCGCCGGGACTAGCGGTTACTACGAGCAGTACTTC.

This chain joins TRBV6-2 or TRBV6-3 and TRBJ2-1; 11 nucleotides align to TRBD2. Unmatched junction bases numbered 11, after V lost 6 bases and J lost 7 bases. Germline CDR1 and CDR2: MNHEY and SVGEGT. The CDR3 consists of 16 residues. CDR3 in amino acids: CASSRMLAGGLNEQFF. The CDR3 DNA sequence: TGTGCCAGCAGCCGTATGCTAGCGGGGGGCCTTAATGAGCAGTTCTTC.

The chain is built from TRBV20-1 and TRBJ1-2; tentative D call: TRBD1 (5 bases). CDR1 and CDR2 from the germline V gene are DFQATT and SNEGSKA (reference sequence). With 5 bases removed from V and 1 base from J, the gap between germline ends came to 14 bases. This CDR3 is built from 14 residues. The CDR3 is CSAPGNKINYGYTF. CDR3 coding DNA: TGCAGTGCTCCAGGGAACAAAATTAACTATGGCTACACCTTC.

This clonotype was observed a few times. The chain is built from TRBV11-2 and TRBJ1-2; the D is unclear. V lost 2 bases, J lost 7 bases, and 14 bases lay in between. This CDR3 has 14 amino acids. From germline, CDR1 is SGHAT and CDR2 FQNNGV. CDR3 sequence reads: CASSLRELGGGYTF. The CDR3 bases are TGTGCCAGCAGCTTAAGGGAGTTAGGCGGTGGCTACACCTTC.

In regard to this clonotype: This may be a read error, as it is one base from a much larger clone. The rearrangement links TRBV20-1 to TRBJ2-7; a weak D match, TRBD1 (6 bases). The germline V gene encodes CDR1 DFQATT and CDR2 SNEGSKA (reference sequence). The CDR3 runs to 14 residues. V was trimmed by 3 bases and J by 3 bases, leaving 15 bases between them. The CDR3 DNA sequence: TGCAGTGCTAGGCCGACAGGAGTGAGCTACGAGCAGTACTTC. Translated, it gives CSARPTGVSYEQYF.

This rearrangement joins TRBV7-9 to TRBJ1-1, with D possibly being TRBD1 (5 bases). The V gene's germline CDR1 is SEHNR and CDR2 FQNEAQ (reference sequence). The CDR3 is made up of 16 amino acids. V was trimmed by 6 bases and J by 5 bases, leaving 22 bases between them. The CDR3, as DNA: TGTGCCAGCAGTCAAACGGGGGGGGGGTCGGGTACTGAAGCTTTCTTT. Protein sequence: CASSQTGGGSGTEAFF.

J is TRBJ2-4 and V is TRBV6-6; tentative D call: TRBD2 (5 bases). The V and J ends lost 5 bases and 5 bases respectively, with 13 bases between them. The CDR3 loop spans 14 amino acids. Germline CDR1 MNHNY, CDR2 SVGAGI (reference sequence). The CDR3 protein is CASSRSGGENIQYF. Written as DNA, the CDR3 is TGTGCCAGCAGTAGATCAGGAGGAGAAAACATTCAGTACTTC.

This sequence joins TRBV6-1 and TRBJ1-2; no clear D gene. CDR1 and CDR2 from the germline V gene are MNHNS and SASEGT. This CDR3 is built from 14 residues. V gave up 1 base and J gave up 5 bases, with 11 bases separating them. Here the CDR3 reads CASSEVTPRYGYTF. The CDR3 DNA reads as TGTGCCAGCAGTGAAGTGACACCCCGATATGGCTACACCTTC.

There are a few counts of this clonotype. This chain joins TRBV7-9 and TRBJ2-3; TRBD2 aligns across 7 bases. Germline CDR1 is SEHNR and CDR2 is FQNEAQ (reference sequence). The CDR3 length is 16 residues. Unmatched junction bases numbered 8, after V lost 1 base and J lost 4 bases. The CDR3, as DNA: TGTGCCAGCAGCTTAGTTGCGGGAGCCAAGGCAGATACGCAGTATTTT. Its protein is CASSLVAGAKADTQYF.

Note on this clonotype: A single base separates this from a much larger clone, so it may be a read error. The gene calls are TRBV20-1 and TRBJ2-7; D unclear. From germline, CDR1 is DFQATT and CDR2 SNEGSKA (reference sequence). Trimming pared 2 bases from V and 7 bases from J, leaving 9 bases between. The CDR3 covers 11 residues. CDR3 sequence: CSARNSDEQYF. The CDR3 coding sequence is TGCAGTGCTAGAAATTCGGATGAGCAGTACTTC.

The chain employs TRBV30 and TRBJ2-1, with 8 bases matching TRBD1. V shed 4 bases, J shed 4 bases, and the junction held 6 bases outside the gene matches. Germline CDR1 reads GTSNPN; CDR2 reads SVGIG (reference sequence). The CDR3 is 14 amino acids. The CDR3 is CAWTSGTGYNEQFF. CDR3 coding DNA: TGTGCCTGGACCTCCGGGACAGGTTACAATGAGCAGTTCTTC.

The chain links TRBV5-1 to TRBJ2-3, with 7 bases fitting TRBD1. There are 18 residues in the CDR3. Trimming cost V 0 bases and J 2 bases; bases outside gene matches: 12. Per the germline V gene, CDR1 is SGHRS and CDR2 is YFSETQ. This CDR3 is CASSLVSSGGQNTDTQYF. The DNA for the CDR3 is TGCGCCAGCAGCTTGGTTTCCAGTGGGGGACAGAACACAGATACGCAGTATTTT.

DNA of the CDR3: TGTGCCAGCAGCTTAGGGTCCAGGCCAGATACGCAGTATTTT. Its translation is CASSLGSRPDTQYF. V gene TRBV7-6 combines with J gene TRBJ2-3; D call uncertain. Trimming stripped 1 base from V and 4 bases from J, with 9 bases between. The CDR3 sequence is 14 residues long. Per germline, CDR1 SGHVS and CDR2 FNYEAQ.

The genes are TRBV28 and TRBJ1-3; the D gene is possibly TRBD1 (5 bases). There are 13 residues in the CDR3. Trimming took off 10 bases at V and 0 bases at J, with 10 bases between the two ends. Germline V gene sequence: CDR1 MDHEN, CDR2 SYDVKM. The CDR3 nucleotides are TGTGCCACCCGGACACGCTCTGGAAACACCATATATTTT. This gives the protein CATRTRSGNTIYF.

The chain couples TRBV11-2 to TRBJ2-7; the D is unclear. Trimming took off 4 bases at V and 5 bases at J, with 24 bases between the two ends. Looked up from germline, CDR1 is SGHAT and CDR2 is FQNNGV. The CDR3 totals 17 residues. CDR3: CASSWPSAPIPTDEQYF. The CDR3 nucleotides read TGTGCCAGCAGCTGGCCGTCGGCCCCGATCCCAACCGACGAGCAGTACTTC.